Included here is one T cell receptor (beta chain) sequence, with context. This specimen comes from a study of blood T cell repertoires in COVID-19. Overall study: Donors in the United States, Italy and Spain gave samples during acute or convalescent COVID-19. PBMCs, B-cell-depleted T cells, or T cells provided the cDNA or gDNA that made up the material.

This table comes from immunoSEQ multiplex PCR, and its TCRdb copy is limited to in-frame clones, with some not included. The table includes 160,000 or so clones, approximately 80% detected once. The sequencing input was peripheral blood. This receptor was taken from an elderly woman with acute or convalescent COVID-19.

CDR3 sequence: CASSQVRGPRVAQYF. CDR3 coding DNA: TGCGCCAGCAGCCAAGTGCGGGGGCCGAGAGTGGCGCAGTATTTT. V is TRBV4-1 and J is TRBJ2-3; weak D call: TRBD2 (7 bases). Trimming cost V 1 base and J 10 bases, with 18 bases left between them. CDR3 size: 15 residues. Germline V gene lookup returns CDR1 MGHRA and CDR2 YSYEKL.